The source of this TCR beta chain is a study of beta chain features in type 1 diabetes. CDR3 size: 16 residues. V gave up 0 bases and J gave up 4 bases; unmatched junction bases: 7. The germline CDR1 and CDR2 sequences are LNHNV and YYDKDF (reference sequence). A few counts support this clone. Its target is not known. Study-level findings and limits: Short templates might get an advantage during PCR, and this would be equal in patients and controls. A closer apparent resemblance between naive, central memory and Treg TCRB repertoires was seen in patients than in healthy donors.

Investigators reverse transcribed all isolated RNA, so they sequenced expressed TCRB transcripts. Repertoires were generated with immunoSEQ multiplex PCR, while TCRdb's copy carries only in-frame clones and drops some. The sample yields 860,000 or so clones, 17% seen once. The chain carries TRBV15 and TRBJ2-3, with 7 positions matching TRBD2. The sequenced material came from naive CD4+ T cells from blood. The TCR was taken from a woman under 30 in good health. The CDR3 coding sequence is TGTGCCACCAGCAGAGATCGGGCGGGAGCTGCAGATACGCAGTATTTT. Protein product: CATSRDRAGAADTQYF.